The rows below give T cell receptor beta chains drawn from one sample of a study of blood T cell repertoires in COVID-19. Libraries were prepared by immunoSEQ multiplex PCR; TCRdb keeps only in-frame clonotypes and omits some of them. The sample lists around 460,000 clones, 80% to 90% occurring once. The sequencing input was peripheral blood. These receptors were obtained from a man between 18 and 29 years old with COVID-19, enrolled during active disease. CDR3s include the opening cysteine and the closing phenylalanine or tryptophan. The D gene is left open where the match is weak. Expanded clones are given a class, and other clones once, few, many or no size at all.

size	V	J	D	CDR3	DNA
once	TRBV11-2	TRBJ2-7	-	CASSFGLLYEQYF	TGTGCCAGCAGCTTCGGACTATTGTACGAGCAGTACTTC
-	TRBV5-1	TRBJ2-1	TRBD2	CASSLEFLRTSGRNEQFF	TGCGCCAGCAGCTTGGAATTTTTGCGGACTAGCGGGAGAAATGAGCAGTTCTTC
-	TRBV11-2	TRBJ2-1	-	CASSPPVRSYNEQFF	TGTGCCAGCAGCCCCCCCGTGCGCTCCTACAATGAGCAGTTCTTC
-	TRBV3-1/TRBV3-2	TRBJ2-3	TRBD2	CASSQDRLAGVIDTQYF	TGTGCCAGCAGCCAAGATAGGCTAGCGGGAGTAATAGATACGCAGTATTTT
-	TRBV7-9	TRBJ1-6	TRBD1	CASSKGQGGSPLHF	TGTGCCAGCAGCAAGGGACAGGGCGGCTCACCCCTCCACTTT
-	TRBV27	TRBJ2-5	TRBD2	CASSTHGGGAATQYF	TGTGCCAGCAGTACGCATGGGGGAGGGGCAGCGACCCAGTACTTC
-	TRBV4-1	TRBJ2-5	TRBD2	CASSRTGTNQETQYF	TGCGCCAGCAGCCGGACCGGGACTAACCAAGAGACCCAGTACTTC
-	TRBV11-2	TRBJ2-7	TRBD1	CASSATLTGGPEYF	TGTGCCAGCAGTGCAACACTCACAGGGGGCCCGGAGTACTTC
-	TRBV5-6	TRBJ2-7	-	CASSWGSVYEQYF	TGTGCCAGCAGCTGGGGCAGCGTTTACGAGCAGTACTTC
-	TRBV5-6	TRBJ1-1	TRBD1	CASSTEGQGNTEAFF	TGTGCCAGCAGCACAGAGGGACAGGGGAACACTGAAGCTTTCTTT
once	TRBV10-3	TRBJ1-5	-	CAISESGSSDQPQHF	TGTGCCATCAGTGAGTCGGGCTCATCCGATCAGCCCCAGCATTTT
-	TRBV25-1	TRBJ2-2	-	CASNGELGTGELFF	TGTGCCAGCAATGGGGAGCTGGGCACCGGGGAGCTGTTTTTT
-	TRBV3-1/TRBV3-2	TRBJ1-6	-	CARDRYSYNSPLHF	TGTGCCAGGGACAGATACTCCTATAATTCACCCCTCCACTTT
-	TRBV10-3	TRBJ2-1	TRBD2	CAISDRTSGSSYNEQFF	TGTGCCATCAGTGATAGGACTAGCGGGAGCTCCTACAATGAGCAGTTCTTC
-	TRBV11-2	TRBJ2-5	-	CASSLTGRGWETQYF	TGTGCCAGCAGCTTGACTGGGCGAGGGTGGGAGACCCAGTACTTC
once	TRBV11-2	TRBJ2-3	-	CASSLSVDTQYF	TGTGCCAGCAGCTTATCTGTGGATACGCAGTATTTT
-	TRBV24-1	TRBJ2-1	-	CATSDLHAGVNEQFF	TGTGCCACCAGTGATTTGCATGCAGGGGTAAATGAGCAGTTCTTC
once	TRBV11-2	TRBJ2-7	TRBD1	CASSLGTGNHEQYF	TGTGCCAGCAGCTTGGGGACAGGGAACCACGAGCAGTACTTC
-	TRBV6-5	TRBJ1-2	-	CASIGSGSNYGYTF	TGTGCCAGCATCGGGTCAGGGTCTAACTATGGCTACACCTTC
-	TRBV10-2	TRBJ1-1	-	CASSITGSTEAFF	TGCGCCAGCAGTATCACAGGGAGCACTGAAGCTTTCTTT
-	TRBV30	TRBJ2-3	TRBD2	CAWEVAGGGDTQYF	TGTGCCTGGGAAGTAGCGGGAGGGGGGGATACGCAGTATTTT
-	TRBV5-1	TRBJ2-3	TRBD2	CASSNIGTSGSVDTQYF	TGCGCCAGCAGCAACATCGGGACTAGCGGGAGTGTAGATACGCAGTATTTT
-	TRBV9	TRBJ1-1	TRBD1	CASSVGTGGGEAFF	TGTGCCAGCAGCGTAGGGACAGGGGGAGGTGAAGCTTTCTTT
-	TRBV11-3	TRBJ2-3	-	CASSLGGGRADTQYF	TGTGCCAGCAGCTTAGGTGGGGGCCGCGCAGATACGCAGTATTTT
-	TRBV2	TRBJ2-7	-	CASSTQGGNFYEQYF	TGTGCCAGCAGTACCCAGGGCGGCAATTTCTACGAGCAGTACTTC
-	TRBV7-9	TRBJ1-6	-	CASSLAQANSPLHF	TGTGCCAGCAGCTTAGCGCAGGCAAATTCACCCCTCCACTTT
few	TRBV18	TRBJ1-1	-	CASSPAQGGLTEAFF	TGTGCCAGCTCACCTGCCCAGGGAGGGCTCACTGAAGCTTTCTTT
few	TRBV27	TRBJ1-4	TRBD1	CASRPLGTAGNEKLFF	TGTGCCAGCAGACCGCTCGGGACAGCTGGGAATGAAAAACTGTTTTTT
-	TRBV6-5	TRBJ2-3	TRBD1	CASRPRTGQSDTQYF	TGTGCCAGCAGACCACGGACAGGGCAGTCAGATACGCAGTATTTT
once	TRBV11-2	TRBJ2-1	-	CASSPRVGVYYNEQFF	TGTGCCAGCAGCCCACGGGTAGGGGTTTACTACAATGAGCAGTTCTTC
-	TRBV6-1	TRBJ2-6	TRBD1	CASSARDRVAGANVLTF	TGTGCCAGCAGTGCCCGGGACAGGGTCGCTGGGGCCAACGTCCTGACTTTC
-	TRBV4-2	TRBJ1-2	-	CASSPRAGGVIGGYTF	TGTGCCAGCAGCCCGAGAGCCGGGGGAGTGATCGGTGGCTACACCTTC
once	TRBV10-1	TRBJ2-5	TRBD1	CASSSQGAETQYF	TGCGCCAGCAGTTCTCAGGGGGCAGAGACCCAGTACTTC
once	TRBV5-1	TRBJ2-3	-	CASSLDEGTDTQYF	TGCGCCAGCAGCTTGGACGAGGGCACAGATACGCAGTATTTT
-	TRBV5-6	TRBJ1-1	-	CASSKGQVNTEAFF	TGTGCCAGCAGCAAGGGGCAGGTGAACACTGAAGCTTTCTTT
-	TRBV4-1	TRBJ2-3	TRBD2	CASSALGGVTDTQYF	TGCGCCAGCAGCGCCCTGGGGGGGGTGACAGATACGCAGTATTTT
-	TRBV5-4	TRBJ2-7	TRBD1	CASSLSGQGKVEYF	TGTGCCAGCAGCTTGAGTGGACAGGGCAAGGTGGAGTACTTC
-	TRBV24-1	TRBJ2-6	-	CATSDNADGDSGANVLTF	TGTGCCACCAGTGATAATGCGGACGGGGACTCTGGGGCCAACGTCCTGACTTTC
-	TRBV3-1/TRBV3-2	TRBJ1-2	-	CASSHPKTAHYGYTF	TGTGCCAGCAGCCACCCTAAGACAGCACACTATGGCTACACCTTC
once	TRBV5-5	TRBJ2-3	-	CATEGQTTDTQYF	TGTGCCACCGAAGGACAGACCACAGATACGCAGTATTTT
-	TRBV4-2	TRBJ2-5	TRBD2	CASSQERGAGEETQYF	TGTGCCAGCAGCCAAGAGCGGGGGGCGGGGGAAGAGACCCAGTACTTC
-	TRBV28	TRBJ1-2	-	CASSGLPYGYTF	TGTGCCAGCTCGGGACTTCCCTATGGCTACACCTTC
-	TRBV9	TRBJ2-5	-	CASSVGDQETQYF	TGTGCCAGCAGCGTCGGAGACCAAGAGACCCAGTACTTC
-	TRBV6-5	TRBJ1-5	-	CASSLMSRGNQPQHF	TGTGCCAGCAGTCTCATGTCTCGCGGCAATCAGCCCCAGCATTTT
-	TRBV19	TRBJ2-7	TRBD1	CASSILPRQGAYEQYF	TGTGCCAGTAGTATTCTCCCGAGACAGGGAGCCTACGAGCAGTACTTC
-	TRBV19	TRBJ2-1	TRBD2	CASSISSGGLNEQFF	TGTGCCAGTAGTATATCCAGCGGGGGGTTGAATGAGCAGTTCTTC
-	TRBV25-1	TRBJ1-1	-	CASSGQGLTEAFF	TGTGCCAGCAGTGGGCAGGGACTTACTGAAGCTTTCTTT
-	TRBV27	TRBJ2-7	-	CASSSFRASSYEQYF	TGTGCCAGCAGTTCCTTCAGGGCGTCCTCCTACGAGCAGTACTTC